A selection of T cell receptor beta chains follows, all from one sample in a study of blood T cell repertoires in COVID-19. Measured with immunoSEQ multiplex PCR; TCRdb has only the in-frame clones, and not every one. The sample has around 200,000 clones; approximately 83% are singletons. Sequenced sample: peripheral blood. The origin of the receptors is a human donor with active or convalescent COVID-19. The donor label of this sample is uncertain. CDR3s include the opening cysteine and the closing phenylalanine or tryptophan. Fields, in order: J gene, clone size, D gene, V gene, CDR3 protein, CDR3 DNA. D genes are given only for firm matches. A clone size is listed for some rows: how often the clone was seen (once, few, many), or a class if it is expanded.

J: TRBJ2-6; size: -; D: -; V: TRBV3-1/TRBV3-2; CDR3: CASARSAGASGANVLTF; DNA: TGTGCCAGCGCCAGATCCGCGGGGGCCTCTGGGGCCAACGTCCTGACTTTC
J: TRBJ2-7; size: -; D: TRBD2; V: TRBV4-1; CDR3: CASSQVRTGGTSGRGYEQYF; DNA: TGCGCCAGCAGCCAAGTCCGGACAGGGGGCACTAGCGGGAGGGGGTACGAGCAGTACTTC
J: TRBJ2-7; size: few; D: -; V: TRBV5-1; CDR3: CASSLDQDSYEQYF; DNA: TGCGCCAGCAGCTTGGATCAGGACAGCTACGAGCAGTACTTC
J: TRBJ2-1; size: -; D: TRBD1; V: TRBV29-1; CDR3: CSVGGQGNYNEQFF; DNA: TGCAGCGTCGGAGGACAGGGCAACTACAATGAGCAGTTCTTC
J: TRBJ2-1; size: once; D: -; V: TRBV4-3; CDR3: CASSQDYRGAHNEQFF; DNA: TGCGCCAGCAGCCAAGATTACCGGGGGGCGCACAATGAGCAGTTCTTC
J: TRBJ2-3; size: -; D: -; V: TRBV5-4; CDR3: CASSLEPKDTQYF; DNA: TGTGCCAGCAGCTTGGAGCCGAAAGATACGCAGTATTTT
J: TRBJ2-5; size: -; D: -; V: TRBV6-5; CDR3: CASGARETQYF; DNA: TGTGCCAGCGGGGCACGGGAGACCCAGTACTTC
J: TRBJ2-5; size: -; D: TRBD2; V: TRBV5-4; CDR3: CASSTKRGPETQYF; DNA: TGTGCCAGCAGCACTAAGCGGGGGCCAGAGACCCAGTACTTC
J: TRBJ2-1; size: -; D: -; V: TRBV6-5; CDR3: CASSYWMGAVGNEQFF; DNA: TGTGCCAGCAGTTACTGGATGGGGGCGGTAGGCAATGAGCAGTTCTTC
J: TRBJ1-2; size: -; D: TRBD1; V: TRBV5-1; CDR3: CASSLAGGGYTF; DNA: TGCGCCAGCAGCTTGGCAGGGGGAGGCTACACCTTC
J: TRBJ1-1; size: few; D: -; V: TRBV6-1; CDR3: CASSEQGRNTEAFF; DNA: TGTGCCAGCAGTGAACAGGGGCGAAACACTGAAGCTTTCTTT
J: TRBJ2-5; size: -; D: TRBD1; V: TRBV12-5; CDR3: CASGRTGEFGTQYF; DNA: TGTGCTAGTGGCCGGACAGGGGAATTTGGGACCCAGTACTTC
J: TRBJ2-2; size: -; D: -; V: TRBV5-4; CDR3: CASSLRVPQGTGELFF; DNA: TGTGCCAGCAGCTTGCGGGTCCCGCAGGGGACCGGGGAGCTGTTTTTT
J: TRBJ1-1; size: -; D: -; V: TRBV6-5; CDR3: CASNGGGPATEAFF; DNA: TGTGCCAGCAACGGTGGCGGGCCTGCCACTGAAGCTTTCTTT
J: TRBJ2-5; size: -; D: -; V: TRBV7-6; CDR3: CASSIVVGGLAETQYF; DNA: TGTGCCAGCAGCATAGTGGTCGGGGGGCTAGCGGAGACCCAGTACTTC
J: TRBJ2-1; size: -; D: -; V: TRBV7-3; CDR3: CASSLLYNNEQFF; DNA: TGTGCCAGCAGCTTACTCTATAACAATGAGCAGTTCTTC
J: TRBJ2-5; size: -; D: TRBD2; V: TRBV7-2; CDR3: CASSLMPGEGGRPDF; DNA: TGTGCCAGCAGCTTAATGCCAGGGGAGGGCGGGAGGCCCGACTTC
J: TRBJ1-2; size: -; D: TRBD1; V: TRBV4-3; CDR3: CASSPTRRTGAYGYTF; DNA: TGCGCCAGCAGCCCAACTCGTCGAACAGGGGCCTATGGCTACACCTTC
J: TRBJ2-3; size: -; D: TRBD2; V: TRBV24-1; CDR3: CATSETGKLAGGSYTQYF; DNA: TGTGCCACCAGTGAAACGGGCAAGCTAGCGGGAGGGAGTTATACGCAGTATTTT
J: TRBJ2-3; size: -; D: -; V: TRBV28; CDR3: CASSLTLINPDTQYF; DNA: TGTGCCAGCAGTTTGACACTGATTAACCCAGATACGCAGTATTTT
J: TRBJ1-3; size: -; D: -; V: TRBV18; CDR3: CASSPSAGAGNTIYF; DNA: TGTGCCAGCTCACCATCCGCAGGGGCTGGAAACACCATATATTTT
J: TRBJ1-1; size: -; D: -; V: TRBV6-2/TRBV6-3; CDR3: CASSREGGTEAFF; DNA: TGTGCCAGCAGCAGGGAAGGGGGCACTGAAGCTTTCTTT
J: TRBJ2-1; size: once; D: TRBD2; V: TRBV4-1; CDR3: CASSQDYLSAGGGQFF; DNA: TGCGCCAGCAGCCAAGATTACCTTTCAGCGGGAGGTGGGCAGTTCTTC
J: TRBJ1-2; size: -; D: -; V: TRBV7-2; CDR3: CASSLVGELYGYTF; DNA: TGTGCCAGCAGCTTAGTCGGAGAGCTTTATGGCTACACCTTC
J: TRBJ2-2; size: once; D: TRBD2; V: TRBV5-8; CDR3: CASRPTSGRANTGELFF; DNA: TGTGCCAGCAGACCGACTAGCGGGAGGGCGAACACCGGGGAGCTGTTTTTT
J: TRBJ1-3; size: once; D: -; V: TRBV3-1/TRBV3-2; CDR3: CASSQDQAASGNTIYF; DNA: TGTGCCAGCAGCCAAGATCAGGCAGCATCTGGAAACACCATATATTTT
J: TRBJ2-1; size: -; D: TRBD2; V: TRBV5-5; CDR3: CASSLLASGGYNEQFF; DNA: TGTGCCAGCAGCTTGTTAGCTAGCGGGGGTTACAATGAGCAGTTCTTC
J: TRBJ1-5; size: -; D: TRBD1; V: TRBV28; CDR3: CASSPADRGGGNQPQHF; DNA: TGTGCCAGCAGTCCCGCGGACAGGGGAGGTGGCAATCAGCCCCAGCATTTT
J: TRBJ2-1; size: -; D: TRBD1; V: TRBV9; CDR3: CASSAAGQGYNEQFF; DNA: TGTGCCAGCAGCGCAGCGGGACAGGGGTACAATGAGCAGTTCTTC
J: TRBJ2-7; size: -; D: -; V: TRBV19; CDR3: CASSISAAYEQYF; DNA: TGTGCCAGTAGTATATCCGCGGCTTACGAGCAGTACTTC
J: TRBJ2-3; size: -; D: TRBD2; V: TRBV9; CDR3: CASNPSGGAPDTQYF; DNA: TGTGCCAGCAACCCTAGCGGGGGGGCCCCCGATACGCAGTATTTT
J: TRBJ2-3; size: -; D: -; V: TRBV30; CDR3: CAWSRLEVTDTQYF; DNA: TGTGCCTGGAGCCGGCTAGAAGTCACAGATACGCAGTATTTT
J: TRBJ1-2; size: -; D: TRBD1; V: TRBV3-1/TRBV3-2; CDR3: CASSDRVYGYTF; DNA: TGTGCCAGCAGTGACAGGGTCTATGGCTACACCTTC
J: TRBJ1-2; size: -; D: -; V: TRBV5-3; CDR3: CARSLVCQYGYTF; DNA: TGTGCCAGAAGCTTGGTTTGCCAGTATGGCTACACCTTC
J: TRBJ2-2; size: -; D: -; V: TRBV3-1/TRBV3-2; CDR3: CASSARRVDTGELFF; DNA: TGTGCCAGCAGCGCCCGGAGGGTAGACACCGGGGAGCTGTTTTTT
J: TRBJ1-1; size: -; D: TRBD1; V: TRBV4-2; CDR3: CASSQGQGWTFSEAFF; DNA: TGTGCCAGCAGCCAAGGACAGGGGTGGACTTTTAGTGAAGCTTTCTTT
J: TRBJ1-3; size: -; D: TRBD1; V: TRBV3-1/TRBV3-2; CDR3: CASSQTGQGLNTIYF; DNA: TGTGCCAGCAGCCAAACGGGACAGGGCTTAAACACCATATATTTT
J: TRBJ1-1; size: -; D: -; V: TRBV6-2/TRBV6-3; CDR3: CASSYRQGNTEAFF; DNA: TGTGCCAGCAGTTACCGCCAGGGAAACACTGAAGCTTTCTTT
J: TRBJ2-2; size: once; D: TRBD2; V: TRBV10-3; CDR3: CAISELVAGGGDTGELFF; DNA: TGTGCCATCAGTGAGTTGGTAGCGGGAGGCGGGGACACCGGGGAGCTGTTTTTT
J: TRBJ2-3; size: -; D: TRBD2; V: TRBV10-1; CDR3: CASSEEGGRDTQYF; DNA: TGCGCCAGCAGTGAGGAGGGAGGGAGAGATACGCAGTATTTT
J: TRBJ2-7; size: -; D: -; V: TRBV30; CDR3: CAWRGTVSGQSNF; DNA: TGTGCCTGGAGGGGAACTGTAAGCGGTCAGAGCAACTTC
J: TRBJ2-3; size: -; D: TRBD1; V: TRBV3-1/TRBV3-2; CDR3: CASSQRASGGTQYF; DNA: TGTGCCAGCAGCCAGCGGGCCTCAGGGGGCACGCAGTATTTT
J: TRBJ2-7; size: -; D: -; V: TRBV6-6; CDR3: CASSYPLGTHTYEQYF; DNA: TGTGCCAGCAGTTACCCTCTGGGGACACACACCTACGAGCAGTACTTC
J: TRBJ2-5; size: -; D: TRBD2; V: TRBV6-5; CDR3: CASSYLRLAGETQYF; DNA: TGTGCCAGCAGTTACTTGAGACTAGCAGGAGAGACCCAGTACTTC
J: TRBJ1-4; size: once; D: -; V: TRBV4-1; CDR3: CASSQASGKANEKLFF; DNA: TGCGCCAGCAGCCAAGCCTCAGGGAAGGCAAATGAAAAACTGTTTTTT
J: TRBJ2-7; size: once; D: TRBD2; V: TRBV5-3; CDR3: CARSTGSSGSREQYF; DNA: TGTGCCAGAAGCACCGGATCTAGCGGGAGCAGGGAGCAGTACTTC
J: TRBJ2-1; size: once; D: -; V: TRBV11-1; CDR3: CASSPEGEIYNEQFF; DNA: TGTGCCAGCAGCCCCGAGGGGGAGATATACAATGAGCAGTTCTTC
J: TRBJ2-7; size: -; D: TRBD2; V: TRBV2; CDR3: CASSVPSGRWYEQYF; DNA: TGTGCCAGCAGTGTGCCTAGCGGGAGGTGGTACGAGCAGTACTTC
J: TRBJ1-2; size: -; D: -; V: TRBV7-9; CDR3: CASSKQGSYGYTF; DNA: TGTGCCAGCAGCAAACAGGGATCTTATGGCTACACCTTC
J: TRBJ2-4; size: -; D: -; V: TRBV11-2; CDR3: CASSLEGRPGDIQYF; DNA: TGTGCCAGCAGCTTAGAGGGTAGGCCGGGGGACATTCAGTACTTC
J: TRBJ2-3; size: -; D: TRBD2; V: TRBV7-2; CDR3: CASSFLGGDTDTQYF; DNA: TGTGCCAGCAGCTTTCTGGGGGGGGACACAGATACGCAGTATTTT
J: TRBJ1-1; size: -; D: TRBD1; V: TRBV11-2; CDR3: CASRGDSEAFF; DNA: TGTGCCAGCAGGGGGGACAGTGAAGCTTTCTTT
J: TRBJ1-6; size: -; D: -; V: TRBV9; CDR3: CASSVTGGFLGSPLHF; DNA: TGTGCCAGCAGCGTAACGGGAGGGTTTTTAGGGTCACCCCTCCACTTT
J: TRBJ2-7; size: few; D: TRBD2; V: TRBV28; CDR3: CASSSLAAVNEQYF; DNA: TGTGCCAGCAGCTCACTAGCGGCAGTGAACGAGCAGTACTTC
J: TRBJ2-7; size: -; D: -; V: TRBV6-5; CDR3: CAVSPGDPYEQYF; DNA: TGTGCCGTGTCGCCAGGGGACCCCTACGAGCAGTACTTC